This T cell receptor (beta chain) was profiled in a study of CD8+CD57+ T cells in acquired aplastic anemia. For the study at large: When averaged, DNA from sorted CD4+ and CD8+ cells came to 3.2 ug.

Using genomic DNA as the template, TCR beta VDJ and CDR3 profiling was carried out. TCRdb re-derived calls from the reads in MiXCR, one entry per CDR3 protein. The data contain about 120,000 distinct CDR3 sequences, nearly 40% of them singletons. An expansion of CD8+CD57+ cells by flow cytometry had been shown in patients chosen for sequencing. All participating patients were living with severe acquired aplastic anemia. This clonotype has at least ten counts. The antigen is undetermined. Findings of the study overall: Patients and controls shared over 25 CD8+ CDR3 sequences, highly expressed in patients.

Germline values: CDR1 WSHSY, CDR2 SAAADI. This CDR3 region has 17 residues. V was shortened by 6 bases and J by 4 bases, with 22 bases between the two germline ends. The rearrangement uses TRBV10-2 and TRBJ1-5; tentatively, D is TRBD1 (6 bases). This TCR came from a human donor with aplastic anemia. The source material was sorted CD4+, CD8+, or CD8+CD57+ T cells (not recorded which) from PBMCs. CDR3 DNA: TGCGCCAGCAGCGAGAGAAAAGGGGGGATGGTTAATCAGCCCCAGCATTTT. Translation: CASSERKGGMVNQPQHF.